This is a list of T cell receptor beta chains from one sample in a study of CD8 T cells in Susac syndrome. TCRdb reprocessed the immunoSEQ multiplex PCR reads via MiXCR and lists one record per CDR3 protein. Among approximately 140,000 distinct CDR3 sequences listed, 90% to 95% were seen once. Sequencing was done on a sample of CD4+ T cells from PBMCs. The receptors were sampled from a human donor with multiple sclerosis. The CDR3 runs from the conserved cysteine through the conserved F or W. Fields, in order: CDR3 length, J gene, V gene, CDR3 protein.

len: 14
j_gene: TRBJ1-1
v_gene: TRBV5-1
CDR3aa: CASSEGTGNTEAFF

len: 11
j_gene: TRBJ2-7
v_gene: TRBV10-3
CDR3aa: CAISESGEQYF

len: 11
j_gene: TRBJ1-1
v_gene: TRBV12-3/TRBV12-4
CDR3aa: CASTQNTEAFF

len: 17
j_gene: TRBJ2-5
v_gene: TRBV2
CDR3aa: CASSDRGRSRIQETQYF

len: 13
j_gene: TRBJ2-5
v_gene: TRBV12-3/TRBV12-4
CDR3aa: CASSFKGSETQYF

len: 14
j_gene: TRBJ1-1
v_gene: TRBV7-9
CDR3aa: CASGGGVGSSEAFF

len: 15
j_gene: TRBJ2-7
v_gene: TRBV20-1
CDR3aa: CSAKSGGGRAIEQYF

len: 15
j_gene: TRBJ1-5
v_gene: TRBV7-2
CDR3aa: CASSLGGARDQPQHF

len: 15
j_gene: TRBJ2-1
v_gene: TRBV3-1
CDR3aa: CASSAPSTLNNEQFF

len: 16
j_gene: TRBJ2-5
v_gene: TRBV3-1
CDR3aa: CASSQEERELGKTQYF

len: 14
j_gene: TRBJ1-1
v_gene: TRBV20-1
CDR3aa: CSANPGPRIAEAFF

len: 14
j_gene: TRBJ2-5
v_gene: TRBV28
CDR3aa: CASSLSVLWETQYF

len: 9
j_gene: TRBJ2-1
v_gene: TRBV7-9
CDR3aa: CASSLERFF

len: 14
j_gene: TRBJ2-1
v_gene: TRBV4-2
CDR3aa: CASSQETSPHEQFF

len: 11
j_gene: TRBJ2-5
v_gene: TRBV2
CDR3aa: CASTIRETQYF

len: 14
j_gene: TRBJ1-5
v_gene: TRBV15
CDR3aa: CATSSVVSNQPQHF

len: 12
j_gene: TRBJ1-1
v_gene: TRBV30
CDR3aa: CAWAYTNTEAFF

len: 13
j_gene: TRBJ1-6
v_gene: TRBV3-1
CDR3aa: CASSGQGSSPLHF

len: 10
j_gene: TRBJ2-4
v_gene: TRBV20-1
CDR3aa: CSAHNDIQYF